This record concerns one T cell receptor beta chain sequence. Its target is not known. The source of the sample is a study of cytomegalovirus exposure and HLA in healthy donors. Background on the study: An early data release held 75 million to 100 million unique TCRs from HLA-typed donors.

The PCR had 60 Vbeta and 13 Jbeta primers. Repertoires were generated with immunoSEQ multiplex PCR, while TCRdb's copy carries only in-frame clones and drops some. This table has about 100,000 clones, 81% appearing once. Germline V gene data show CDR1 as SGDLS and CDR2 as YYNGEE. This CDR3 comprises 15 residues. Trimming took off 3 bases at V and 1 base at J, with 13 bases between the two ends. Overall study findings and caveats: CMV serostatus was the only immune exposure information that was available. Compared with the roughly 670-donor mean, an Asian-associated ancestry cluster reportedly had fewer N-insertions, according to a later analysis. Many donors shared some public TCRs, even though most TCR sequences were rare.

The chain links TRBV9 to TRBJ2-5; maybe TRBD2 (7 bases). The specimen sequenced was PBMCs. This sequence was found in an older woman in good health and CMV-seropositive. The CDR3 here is CASSARGGLQETQYF. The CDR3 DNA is TGTGCCAGCAGCGCGAGGGGGGGGCTCCAAGAGACCCAGTACTTC.